This record covers a single T cell receptor beta chain. This record comes from a study of cytotoxic CD8 clonotypes in ibrutinib-treated CLL. The germline V gene has CDR1 MDHEN and CDR2 SYDVKM. The J segment lost 6 bases and the V segment lost 6 bases, leaving 21 bases of the junction unmatched. The CDR3 spans 19 residues. Libraries were prepared by immunoSEQ multiplex PCR; TCRdb keeps only in-frame clonotypes and omits some of them. The top ten hold less than 14% of the sample, which has 130,000 to 150,000 clones, approximately 90% seen once. The input for sequencing was PBMCs, taken after 12 months of ibrutinib treatment. The rearrangement uses TRBV28 and TRBJ1-5; 9 bases match TRBD1. This TCR came from a human donor with chronic lymphocytic leukemia. CDR3 amino acids: CASRPEGQGTLRGSQPQHF. Here the CDR3 DNA reads TGTGCCAGCAGACCCGAAGGACAGGGGACCTTACGGGGCAGTCAGCCCCAGCATTTT. The variable domain in full, completed from reference TRBV28 and TRBJ1-5, reads DVKVTQSSRYLVKRTGEKVFLECVQDMDHENMFWYRQDPGLGLRLIYFSYDVKMKEKGDIPEGYSVSREKKERFSLILESASTNQTSMYLCASRPEGQGTLRGSQPQHFGDGTRLSIL.